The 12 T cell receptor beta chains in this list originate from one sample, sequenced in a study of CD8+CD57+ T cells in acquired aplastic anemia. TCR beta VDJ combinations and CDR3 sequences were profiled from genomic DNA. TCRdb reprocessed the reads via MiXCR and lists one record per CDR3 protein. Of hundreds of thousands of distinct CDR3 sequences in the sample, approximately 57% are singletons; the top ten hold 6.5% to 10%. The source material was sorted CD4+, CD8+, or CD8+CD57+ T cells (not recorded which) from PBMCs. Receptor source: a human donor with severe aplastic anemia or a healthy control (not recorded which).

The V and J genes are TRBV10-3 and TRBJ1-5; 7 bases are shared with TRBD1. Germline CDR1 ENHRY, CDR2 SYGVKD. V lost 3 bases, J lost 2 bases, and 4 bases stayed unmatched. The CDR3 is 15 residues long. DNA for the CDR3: TGTGCCATCAGTGACGCCAGGGGGGGCAATCAGCCCCAGCATTTT. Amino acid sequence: CAISDARGGNQPQHF.

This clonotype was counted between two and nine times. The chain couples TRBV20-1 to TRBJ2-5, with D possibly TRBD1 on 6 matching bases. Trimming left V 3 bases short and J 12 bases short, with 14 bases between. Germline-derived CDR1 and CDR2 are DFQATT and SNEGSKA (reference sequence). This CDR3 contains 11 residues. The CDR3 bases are TGCAGTGCTAGTCTCGACAGGATAGAGTACTTC. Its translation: CSASLDRIEYF.

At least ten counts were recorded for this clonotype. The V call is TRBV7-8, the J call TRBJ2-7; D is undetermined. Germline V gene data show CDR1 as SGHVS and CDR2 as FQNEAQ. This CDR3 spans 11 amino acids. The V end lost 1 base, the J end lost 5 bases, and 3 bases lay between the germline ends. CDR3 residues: CASSLGNEQYF. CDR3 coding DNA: TGTGCCAGCAGCTTAGGGAACGAGCAGTACTTC.

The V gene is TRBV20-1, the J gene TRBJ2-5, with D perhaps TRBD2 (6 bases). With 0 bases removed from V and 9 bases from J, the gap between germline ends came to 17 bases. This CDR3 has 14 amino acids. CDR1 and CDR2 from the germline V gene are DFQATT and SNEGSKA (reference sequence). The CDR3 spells CSAREGGLHQPQYF. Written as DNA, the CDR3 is TGCAGTGCTAGAGAAGGAGGGCTACACCAGCCCCAGTACTTC.

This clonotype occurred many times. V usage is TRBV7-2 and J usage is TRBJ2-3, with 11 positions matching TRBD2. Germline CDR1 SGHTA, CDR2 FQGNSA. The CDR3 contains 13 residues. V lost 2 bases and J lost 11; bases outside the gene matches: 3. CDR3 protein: CASSLWGLAEQYF. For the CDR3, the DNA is TGTGCCAGCAGCTTATGGGGACTAGCGGAGCAGTATTTT. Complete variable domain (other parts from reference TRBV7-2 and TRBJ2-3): GAGVSQSPSNKVTEKGKDVELRCDPISGHTALYWYRQSLGQGLEFLIYFQGNSAPDKSGLPSDRFSAERTGGSVSTLTIQRTQQEDSAVYLCASSLWGLAEQYFGPGTRLTVL.

The CDR3 DNA reads as TGTGCCAGCAGCCCAACTAGCGTCGCAGATACGCAGTATTTT. The encoded protein is CASSPTSVADTQYF. The chain couples TRBV2 to TRBJ2-3; 7 nucleotides agree with TRBD2. The CDR3 has 14 residues. Germline lookup yields CDR1 SNHLY and CDR2 FYNNEI. The junction had 7 bases not matched to a gene; V was cut back by 6 bases and J by 4 bases. Full variable domain (rest looked up from reference TRBV2 and TRBJ2-3): EPEVTQTPSHQVTQMGQEVILRCVPISNHLYFYWYRQILGQKVEFLVSFYNNEISEKSEIFDDQFSVERPDGSNFTLKIRSTKLEDSAMYFCASSPTSVADTQYFGPGTRLTVL.

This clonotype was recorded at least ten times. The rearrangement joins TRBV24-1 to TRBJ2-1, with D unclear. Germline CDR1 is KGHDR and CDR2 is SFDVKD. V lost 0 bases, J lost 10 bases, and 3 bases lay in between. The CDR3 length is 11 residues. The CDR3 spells CATSDLGEQFF. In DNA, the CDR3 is TGTGCCACCAGTGATTTGGGGGAGCAGTTCTTC.

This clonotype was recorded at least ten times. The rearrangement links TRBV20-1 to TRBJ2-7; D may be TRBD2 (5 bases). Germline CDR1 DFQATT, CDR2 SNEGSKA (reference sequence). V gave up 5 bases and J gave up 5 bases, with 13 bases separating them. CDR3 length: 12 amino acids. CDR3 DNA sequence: TGCAGTGCTTCGACTACCTTTCACGAGCAGTACTTC. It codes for CSASTTFHEQYF.

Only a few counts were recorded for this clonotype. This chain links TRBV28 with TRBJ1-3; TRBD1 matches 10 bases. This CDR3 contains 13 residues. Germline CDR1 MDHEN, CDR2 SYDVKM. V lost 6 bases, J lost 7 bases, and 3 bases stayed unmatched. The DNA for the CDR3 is TGTGCCAGCAGATTGGACAGGGGGAACACCATATATTTT. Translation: CASRLDRGNTIYF.

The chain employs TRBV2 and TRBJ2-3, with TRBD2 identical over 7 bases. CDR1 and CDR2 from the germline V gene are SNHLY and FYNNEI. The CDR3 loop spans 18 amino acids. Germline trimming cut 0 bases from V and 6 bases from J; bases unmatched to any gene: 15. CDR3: CASSEAQNRLAPLDTQYF. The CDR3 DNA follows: TGTGCCAGCAGTGAAGCGCAAAACAGACTAGCCCCCCTTGATACGCAGTATTTT. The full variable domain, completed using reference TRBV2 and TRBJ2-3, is EPEVTQTPSHQVTQMGQEVILRCVPISNHLYFYWYRQILGQKVEFLVSFYNNEISEKSEIFDDQFSVERPDGSNFTLKIRSTKLEDSAMYFCASSEAQNRLAPLDTQYFGPGTRLTVL.

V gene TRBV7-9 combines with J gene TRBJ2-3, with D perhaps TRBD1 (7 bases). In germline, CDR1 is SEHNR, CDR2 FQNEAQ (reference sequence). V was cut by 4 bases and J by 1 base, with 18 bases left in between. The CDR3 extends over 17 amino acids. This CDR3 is CASSSGRQGPGTDTQYF. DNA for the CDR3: TGTGCCAGCAGCTCCGGGAGACAGGGTCCAGGCACAGATACGCAGTATTTT.

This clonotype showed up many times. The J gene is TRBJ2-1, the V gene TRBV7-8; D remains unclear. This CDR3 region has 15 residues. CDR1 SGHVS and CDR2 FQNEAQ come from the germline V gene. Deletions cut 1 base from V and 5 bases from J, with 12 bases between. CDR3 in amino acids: CASSLGLVNNNEQFF. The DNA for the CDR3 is TGTGCCAGCAGCTTAGGTCTAGTTAACAACAATGAGCAGTTCTTC.